A single sample is the source of the 6 T cell receptor beta chains below, sequenced in a study of response to subunit inactivated influenza vaccine. Using its own MiXCR run on the RT-PCR reads, TCRdb lists one record per CDR3 protein. The table has some 800,000 distinct CDR3 sequences, less than 25% seen once; the top ten hold 10%. This specimen was PBMCs from blood, taken about 5 days after vaccination. The receptors here all came from a man aged 45 to 65 who received an inactivated influenza vaccine.

V usage is TRBV20-1 and J usage is TRBJ1-2; a possible D gene is TRBD1 (6 bases). CDR1 and CDR2 (germline): DFQATT, SNEGSKA (reference sequence). This CDR3 contains 14 residues. The V and J ends lost 5 bases and 4 bases respectively, with 17 bases between them. CDR3 region: CSAGTGSVGYGYTF. Here the CDR3 DNA reads TGCAGTGCTGGTACAGGGAGTGTAGGCTATGGCTACACCTTC.

The rearrangement uses TRBV4-3 and TRBJ2-5, with D maybe TRBD1 (5 bases). Germline V CDR1 and CDR2: LGHNA, YSLEER. This CDR3 spans 16 amino acids. The ends were cut back, 2 bases at V and 4 bases at J, with 17 bases in the middle. The CDR3 nucleotides read TGCGCCAGCAGCCAATTTGCAGGACAAAGTTTAGAGACCCAGTACTTC. This encodes CASSQFAGQSLETQYF.

This clonotype was picked up a small number of times. The rearrangement joins TRBV7-6 to TRBJ2-3, with unresolved D. The CDR3 is 15 residues long. V gave up 5 bases and J gave up 0 bases, with 12 bases separating them. Germline V gene sequence: CDR1 SGHVS, CDR2 FNYEAQ. The DNA of the CDR3 is TGTGCCAGCAGCCACGACGGAGCTAGCACAGATACGCAGTATTTT. Its translation: CASSHDGASTDTQYF.

The chain couples TRBV20-1 to TRBJ2-1; 12 nucleotides line up with TRBD2. V lost 1 base and J lost 7; bases outside the gene matches: 11. Germline V gene data show CDR1 as DFQATT and CDR2 as SNEGSKA (reference sequence). The CDR3 spans 17 residues. The DNA of the CDR3 is TGCAGTGCTAGAGCCCTAGGGGGACTAGCGGGTATAAATGAGCAGTTCTTC. It yields the protein CSARALGGLAGINEQFF.

This clonotype came up a few times. The gene calls are TRBV20-1 and TRBJ1-4, with D perhaps matching TRBD1 (5 bases). V lost 3 bases to trimming and J lost 6 bases, with 11 bases between them. This CDR3 has 13 amino acids. The germline V gene has CDR1 DFQATT and CDR2 SNEGSKA (reference sequence). The CDR3 DNA follows: TGCAGTGCTAGGAGGGGTAATGATGAAAAACTGTTTTTT. This translates into CSARRGNDEKLFF.

The chain is built from TRBV7-9 and TRBJ2-5, with 7 bases matching TRBD2. This CDR3 is built from 16 residues. Germline CDR1 and CDR2: SEHNR and FQNEAQ (reference sequence). V dropped 4 bases and J dropped 7; count of bases not matched to a gene: 15. CDR3 DNA: TGTGCCAGCAGCTCGCAAGCTAGCGGATCCCCCTGGACCCAGTACTTC. Translating gives CASSSQASGSPWTQYF.